This TCR beta chain is drawn from a study of blood T cell repertoires in COVID-19. Study background: Material from acute and convalescent COVID-19 was sourced from the United States, Italy and Spain. The cDNA or gDNA used as material had been derived from T cells, B-cell-depleted T cells, or PBMCs.

Seattle participants joined during active infection and were tracked over time. In the authors' methods: Researchers report that nucleated cell counts were estimated from reference gene primer amplification. Produced via immunoSEQ multiplex PCR; TCRdb's table is partial and in-frame only. The V and J calls and the clone size are those of that table, but D and trimming were determined from the DNA. The repertoire has more than 150,000 clones, approximately 80% of them found once; the top ten carry roughly 12%. The V and J ends lost 3 bases and 3 bases respectively, with 14 bases between them. Per germline, CDR1 LNHDA and CDR2 SQIVND (reference sequence). The CDR3 has 15 amino acids.

The TCR sequence derives from a woman at least 80 years old with COVID-19, enrolled during active disease. Sequenced material: peripheral blood. The chain links TRBV19 to TRBJ1-2, with D possibly being TRBD1 (6 bases). The CDR3 sequence: CASSISGQGYYGYTF. CDR3 DNA sequence: TGTGCCAGTAGTATCTCAGGGCAGGGGTACTATGGCTACACCTTC.